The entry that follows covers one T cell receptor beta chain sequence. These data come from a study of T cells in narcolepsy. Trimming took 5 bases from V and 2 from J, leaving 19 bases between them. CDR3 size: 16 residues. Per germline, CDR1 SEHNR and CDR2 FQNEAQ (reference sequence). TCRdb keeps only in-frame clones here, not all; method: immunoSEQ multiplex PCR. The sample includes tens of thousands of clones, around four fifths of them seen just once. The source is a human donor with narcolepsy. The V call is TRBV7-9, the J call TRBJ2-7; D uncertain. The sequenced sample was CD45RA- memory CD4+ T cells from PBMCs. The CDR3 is CASSETRRGPAYEQYF. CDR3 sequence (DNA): TGTGCCAGCAGCGAGACAAGGCGTGGGCCTGCCTACGAGCAGTACTTC.